The 14 T cell receptor beta chains presented below share a single source sample, sequenced in a study of cytomegalovirus exposure and HLA in healthy donors. Primers: 60 Vbeta forward and 13 Jbeta reverse. The assay was immunoSEQ multiplex PCR, and TCRdb's table has in-frame clones only and misses some. The data contain some 87,000 clones, approximately 79% of them singletons. Sequenced material: PBMCs. Every receptor here comes from a man aged 25 to 40 in good health and CMV-seronegative.

The sample holds one count of this clone. The chain recombines TRBV5-1 with TRBJ1-1; D is undetermined. This CDR3 is 15 amino acids long. Germline V gene lookup returns CDR1 SGHRS and CDR2 YFSETQ. Trimming shortened V by 0 bases and J by 0 bases, and 9 bases separated the two germline ends. Here the CDR3 DNA reads TGCGCCAGCAGCTTGGGCGGCCCCCTGAACACTGAAGCTTTCTTT. The encoded protein is CASSLGGPLNTEAFF.

This chain links TRBV30 with TRBJ2-5; TRBD2 might be the D (6 bases). The CDR3 runs to 16 residues. The germline V gene has CDR1 GTSNPN and CDR2 SVGIG (reference sequence). Trimming pared 1 base from V and 2 bases from J, leaving 17 bases between. The CDR3 loop reads CAWSGWGDPLQETQYF. CDR3 sequence (DNA): TGTGCCTGGAGTGGATGGGGGGACCCACTACAAGAGACCCAGTACTTC.

This clone has a handful of counts. The V gene is TRBV5-1, the J gene TRBJ2-5; 8 bases match TRBD2. J lost 5 bases, V lost 0 bases, and 12 bases had no gene match. CDR3 length: 17 residues. Germline V gives CDR1 SGHRS, CDR2 YFSETQ. CDR3 sequence (DNA): TGCGCCAGCAGCTTGGATAGGTCCGGGGGGGCCTTGGAGACCCAGTACTTC. It codes for CASSLDRSGGALETQYF.

The chain recombines TRBV14 with TRBJ1-3; 9 bases fit TRBD1. With V trimmed by 2 bases and J by 0 bases, 5 bases remained unmatched. The CDR3 is 17 amino acids. The V gene's germline CDR1 is SGHDN and CDR2 FVKESK. Here the CDR3 reads CASSQRDRVRSGNTIYF. CDR3 coding DNA: TGTGCCAGCAGCCAAAGGGACAGGGTGCGCTCTGGAAACACCATATATTTT.

The chain has TRBV30 and TRBJ1-1; D uncertain. The CDR3 covers 13 residues. The V gene lost 7 bases and the J gene lost 0 bases, with 12 bases spanning the gap. Germline CDR1 GTSNPN, CDR2 SVGIG (reference sequence). The CDR3 protein is CAYLDGVNTEAFF. The CDR3 DNA reads TGTGCCTATTTAGACGGAGTGAACACTGAAGCTTTCTTT.

CDR3 residues: CASSLDSGNTIYF. CDR3 in DNA: TGTGCCAGCAGTTTAGACTCTGGAAACACCATATATTTT. The chain has TRBV6-5 and TRBJ1-3; D remains ambiguous. V was cut by 4 bases and J by 0 bases, with 4 bases left in between. CDR1 MNHEY and CDR2 SVGAGI come from the germline V gene. This CDR3 has 13 amino acids.

There are a few counts of this clone. The rearrangement uses TRBV19 and TRBJ1-2; D unclear. The CDR3 is 15 amino acids. Germline CDR1 and CDR2: LNHDA and SQIVND (reference sequence). V was trimmed by 8 bases and J by 6 bases, leaving 22 bases between them. The CDR3 DNA reads TGTGCCAGTCAGTCCTTCGGGGTCCTCGGCAATGGCTACACCTTC. Amino acids: CASQSFGVLGNGYTF.

This clone was seen once. The rearrangement joins TRBV28 to TRBJ1-1, with D unclear. The CDR3 is 14 residues long. Germline loops: CDR1 MDHEN, CDR2 SYDVKM. With 6 bases removed from V and 2 bases from J, the gap between germline ends came to 13 bases. The DNA for the CDR3 is TGTGCCAGCAGCCGACTAGGCAGCAACACTGAAGCTTTCTTT. This codes for CASSRLGSNTEAFF.

Only a few counts were recorded for this clone. The V gene is TRBV30, the J gene TRBJ2-1; weak D call: TRBD2 (6 bases). V dropped 3 bases and J dropped 4 bases, with 7 bases sitting between them. In germline, CDR1 is GTSNPN, CDR2 SVGIG (reference sequence). This CDR3 spans 12 amino acids. The CDR3 loop is CAWRGLYNEQFF. The CDR3 region has the DNA TGTGCCTGGAGGGGACTGTACAATGAGCAGTTCTTC.

Regarding this clone: Other DNA variants within this sample encode the same CDR3. Written as DNA, the CDR3 is TGCGCCAGCAGCTTGGGGCAGGGAGGCTATGGCTACACCTTC. Its translation is CASSLGQGGYGYTF. The chain is built from TRBV5-1 and TRBJ1-2, with D maybe TRBD1 (5 bases). There are 14 residues in the CDR3. Deletions cut 0 bases from V and 4 bases from J, with 10 bases between. Germline lookup yields CDR1 SGHRS and CDR2 YFSETQ.

The chain links TRBV29-1 to TRBJ2-7; TRBD1 aligns across 8 bases. The length of the CDR3 is 15 residues. Germline values: CDR1 SQVTM, CDR2 ANQGSEA. The ends lost 2 bases at V and 3 bases at J; junction bases unmatched: 9. Here the CDR3 reads CSVELGDRSGYEQYF. DNA of the CDR3: TGCAGCGTTGAACTAGGGGACAGGTCGGGCTACGAGCAGTACTTC.

This clone was seen a handful of times. J is TRBJ2-6 and V is TRBV5-1, with D unresolved. The V and J ends lost 0 bases and 1 base respectively, with 5 bases between them. This CDR3 has 15 residues. Per germline, CDR1 SGHRS and CDR2 YFSETQ. The CDR3 bases are TGCGCCAGCAGCTTGGGAGGATCTGGGGCCAACGTCCTGACTTTC. Protein product: CASSLGGSGANVLTF.

This clone was observed a handful of times. The chain recombines TRBV6-1 with TRBJ1-3, with D possibly being TRBD1 (5 bases). The CDR3 sequence is 15 residues long. V was shortened by 6 bases and J by 1 base, with 13 bases between the two germline ends. The germline gives CDR1 MNHNS, CDR2 SASEGT. The CDR3 DNA follows: TGTGCCAGCAGCGCTACCGGGACTTCTGGAAACACCATATATTTT. Translating gives CASSATGTSGNTIYF.

The chain carries TRBV7-2 and TRBJ1-2; the D gene is possibly TRBD1 (5 bases). Germline V gene lookup returns CDR1 SGHTA and CDR2 FQGNSA. The CDR3 length is 12 residues. The V and J ends lost 1 base and 7 bases respectively, with 7 bases between them. The CDR3 coding sequence is TGTGCCAGCAGCTTAGTCGACAGTGGCTACACCTTC. It yields the protein CASSLVDSGYTF.